Sequencing of this TCR beta chain was carried out in a study of blood T cells in healthy people across ages. Study at large: Template-switching capture recovered about one barcoded beta molecule per two T cells. Study outcomes and limitations: Estimated diversity, derived from one million T cells, was regarded as an underestimate. Getting older went along with TCR beta diversity per million T cells dropping roughly linearly. CMV status of donors was not determined, possibly confounding expanded clonotype changes.

Details on this clonotype: Antigen specificity is unknown.

CDR3 size: 15 residues. Trimming stripped 4 bases from V and 11 bases from J, with 24 bases between. The germline V gene encodes CDR1 SGDLS and CDR2 YYNGEE. A J-beta primer mix and a sample-barcoded 5' primer were used in a second PCR of about 6 to 12 cycles. TCRdb called the 5' RACE reads again in MiXCR, with one record for every CDR3 protein. The sample holds about 970,000 distinct CDR3 sequences, roughly 51% seen once. The sequence came from a woman between 55 and 75 years old in good health. The sample taken for sequencing was blood. The chain combines TRBV9 with TRBJ2-5; possibly TRBD1 for D (6 bases). The CDR3 loop reads CASSPTGQLYSEQYF. The CDR3 region has the DNA TGTGCCAGCAGCCCTACGGGACAACTCTACAGTGAGCAGTACTTC.